The present entry profiles one TCR beta chain with its context. Its antigen is still unknown. Regarding treatment: around 19 received Ad26.COV2.S at low or high dose, single or two shots; 5 received placebo; per-sample allocation not given. Following the first vaccine or placebo injection, samples were taken on day 63. The vaccine delivered Wuhan-strain SARS-CoV-2 spike through an Ad26 vector. This sample stems from a study of Ad26.COV2.S vaccination and SARS-CoV-2 variants. Study at large: Administration of Ad26.COV2.S was intramuscular, either once or twice 56 days apart. Study-level findings and limits: Substantial response breadth was reportedly seen for spike-specific CD8+ and CD4+ T cells after vaccination.

The J segment lost 5 bases and the V segment lost 3 bases, leaving 4 bases of the junction unmatched. The CDR3 is 14 residues long. Germline V gene lookup returns CDR1 SGHVS and CDR2 FNYEAQ. Assay used: immunoSEQ multiplex PCR; TCRdb lists only in-frame clones, some missing. The data contain 380,000 or so clones, roughly nine tenths of them seen just once; the ten biggest clones take up around 6.1%. The origin of this receptor is a person between 18 and 59 years old who received the Ad26.COV2.S COVID-19 vaccine or a placebo. The V and J genes are TRBV7-6 and TRBJ1-5; 7 bases are shared with TRBD1. The source material was peripheral blood, sampled in a trial of Ad26.COV2.S vaccine versus placebo. DNA of the CDR3: TGTGCCAGCAGCTTCAGACAGGGATATCAGCCCCAGCATTTT. As protein: CASSFRQGYQPQHF.